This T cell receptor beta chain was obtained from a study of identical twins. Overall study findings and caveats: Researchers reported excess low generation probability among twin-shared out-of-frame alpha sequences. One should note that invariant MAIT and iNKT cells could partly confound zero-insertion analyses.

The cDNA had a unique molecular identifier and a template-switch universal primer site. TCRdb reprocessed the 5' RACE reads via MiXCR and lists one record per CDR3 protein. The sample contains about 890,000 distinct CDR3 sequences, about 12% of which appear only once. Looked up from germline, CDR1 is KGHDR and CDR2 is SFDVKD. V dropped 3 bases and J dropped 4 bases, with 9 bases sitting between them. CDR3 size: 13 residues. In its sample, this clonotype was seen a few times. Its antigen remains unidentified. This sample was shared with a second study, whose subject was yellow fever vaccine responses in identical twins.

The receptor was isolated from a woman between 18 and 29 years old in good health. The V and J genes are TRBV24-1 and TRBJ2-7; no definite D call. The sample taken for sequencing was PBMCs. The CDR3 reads CATSDPGTYEQYF. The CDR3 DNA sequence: TGTGCCACCAGTGATCCAGGCACATACGAGCAGTACTTC.